This TCR beta chain was recovered during a study of cytomegalovirus exposure and HLA in healthy donors. Generated by immunoSEQ multiplex PCR, the TCRdb table keeps only in-frame clones and is missing some. The table has fewer than 200,000 clones, roughly 80% seen once. CDR3 size: 12 residues. Germline loops: CDR1 MNHEY, CDR2 SMNVEV (reference sequence). Trimming removed 3 bases from V and 9 bases from J; junction bases left unmatched: 2. V gene TRBV27 combines with J gene TRBJ2-1; 7 nucleotides match TRBD2. The origin of this receptor is a woman aged 18-35 years in good health and CMV-seropositive. Sequencing input: PBMCs. CDR3 sequence (DNA): TGTGCCAGCAGTTTTGGGGGGGGTGAGCAGTTCTTC. Its translation: CASSFGGGEQFF.